A single TCR beta chain is shown here with its context. The V gene end was trimmed by 3 bases and the J gene end by 7 bases; junction bases not matched to a gene: 8. The CDR3 is 14 residues long. The germline V gene has CDR1 SQVTM and CDR2 ANQGSEA. This sample is part of a study of blood T cell repertoires in COVID-19. Study as a whole: The United States, Italy and Spain were the sources of the acute and convalescent COVID-19 samples. The cDNA or gDNA used as material had been derived from T cells, B-cell-depleted T cells, or PBMCs.

Original methodology: Amplifying reference gene primers gave estimates of nucleated cell counts. Assay used: immunoSEQ multiplex PCR; TCRdb lists only in-frame clones, some missing. Clone size and the V and J calls come from that table; the DNA yielded D and trimming. The profile covers tens of thousands of clones, with about 70% appearing a single time and more than 55% taken by the ten largest. Material: peripheral blood. The chain has TRBV29-1 and TRBJ2-1; 8 positions agree with TRBD2. This receptor was taken from a man aged 80 or over with acute or convalescent COVID-19. Here the CDR3 DNA reads TGCAGCGTTGATTTCTCGGGAGGGGGGAATGAGCAGTTCTTC. This gives the protein CSVDFSGGGNEQFF.